These T cell receptor beta chains were read from a single sample in a study of tissue T cells after allogeneic stem cell transplantation. Method: immunoSEQ multiplex PCR; TCRdb's copy keeps in-frame clones and lacks some. The sample has about 5,400 clones, 76% seen once; the top ten hold about 5%. The sequences come from blood, collected before transplantation. These receptors all stem from a man aged 40 to 70 who later had graft-versus-host disease after an allogeneic stem cell transplant. The CDR3 runs from the conserved cysteine through the conserved F or W. The order of the fields is V gene, J gene, CDR3 protein.

v_gene: TRBV14; j_gene: TRBJ1-3; CDR3aa: CASSPQGRWGNTIYF
v_gene: TRBV18; j_gene: TRBJ2-5; CDR3aa: CASSPPDVSSQETQYF
v_gene: TRBV7-9; j_gene: TRBJ1-1; CDR3aa: CASNLGGLTEAFF
v_gene: TRBV7-9; j_gene: TRBJ2-7; CDR3aa: CASSLRTGGQSSYEQYF
v_gene: TRBV6-5; j_gene: TRBJ2-7; CDR3aa: CASTRTEYYEQYF
v_gene: TRBV6-5; j_gene: TRBJ2-5; CDR3aa: CASSASDTPGTQYF
v_gene: TRBV11-2; j_gene: TRBJ2-7; CDR3aa: CASSFGAGGREQYF
v_gene: TRBV10-2; j_gene: TRBJ1-1; CDR3aa: CASRAGIVNTEAFF
v_gene: TRBV10-3; j_gene: TRBJ2-7; CDR3aa: CAISGLAGLDEQYF
v_gene: TRBV7-2; j_gene: TRBJ1-1; CDR3aa: CASSFQSGDTEAFF
v_gene: TRBV9; j_gene: TRBJ2-3; CDR3aa: CASSVGGGDTQYF
v_gene: TRBV5-1; j_gene: TRBJ2-2; CDR3aa: CASSLRGDPAGELFF
v_gene: TRBV28; j_gene: TRBJ2-7; CDR3aa: CASSTVYEQYF
v_gene: TRBV13; j_gene: TRBJ1-5; CDR3aa: CASSLSTQPQHF
v_gene: TRBV7-9; j_gene: TRBJ2-2; CDR3aa: CASSRSDREGTGELFF
v_gene: TRBV6-6; j_gene: TRBJ1-4; CDR3aa: CASSYGWTRLFF
v_gene: TRBV14; j_gene: TRBJ2-7; CDR3aa: CASSQETLDEQYF
v_gene: TRBV6-1; j_gene: TRBJ2-7; CDR3aa: CASSDQPTGAGYEQYF
v_gene: TRBV28; j_gene: TRBJ2-7; CDR3aa: CASRSLTSGGRHEQYF
v_gene: TRBV2; j_gene: TRBJ1-5; CDR3aa: CASSENQGSQPQHF
v_gene: TRBV7-9; j_gene: TRBJ2-1; CDR3aa: CASSLGGPNEQFF
v_gene: TRBV3-1/TRBV3-2; j_gene: TRBJ2-6; CDR3aa: CASSQKQGFYSGANVLTF
v_gene: TRBV5-1; j_gene: TRBJ2-1; CDR3aa: CASSLAAEQFF
v_gene: TRBV14; j_gene: TRBJ2-7; CDR3aa: CASSQAPLAGSHEQYF
v_gene: TRBV6-6; j_gene: TRBJ2-1; CDR3aa: CASSYTRAGTYNEQFF
v_gene: TRBV6-5; j_gene: TRBJ2-1; CDR3aa: CASRVQGETYNEQFF
v_gene: TRBV5-1; j_gene: TRBJ1-2; CDR3aa: CASRYDRNYGYTF
v_gene: TRBV6-4; j_gene: TRBJ2-3; CDR3aa: CASSLRGAPDTQYF
v_gene: TRBV3-1/TRBV3-2; j_gene: TRBJ2-7; CDR3aa: CASSQEVGQNSYEQYF
v_gene: TRBV7-6; j_gene: TRBJ1-1; CDR3aa: CASSFLGTEAFF
v_gene: TRBV7-8; j_gene: TRBJ2-5; CDR3aa: CASSLAGVQETQYF
v_gene: TRBV27; j_gene: TRBJ2-5; CDR3aa: CATSRRGQETQYF
v_gene: TRBV6-5; j_gene: TRBJ1-2; CDR3aa: CASSYSTTYYGYTF
v_gene: TRBV5-8; j_gene: TRBJ1-2; CDR3aa: CASSISGPGNYGYTF
v_gene: TRBV12-3/TRBV12-4; j_gene: TRBJ2-7; CDR3aa: CASTTGFSYEQYF
v_gene: TRBV19; j_gene: TRBJ2-1; CDR3aa: CASSITKATLNEQFF
v_gene: TRBV7-9; j_gene: TRBJ2-1; CDR3aa: CASSLLLGSGDYNEQFF
v_gene: TRBV7-9; j_gene: TRBJ2-7; CDR3aa: CASSRMRGWGYEQYF
v_gene: TRBV7-8; j_gene: TRBJ2-1; CDR3aa: CASSLRLAGGPPFSYNEQFF
v_gene: TRBV19; j_gene: TRBJ1-5; CDR3aa: CASRGGQDVNQPQHF
v_gene: TRBV19; j_gene: TRBJ2-3; CDR3aa: CASKRDTDTQYF
v_gene: TRBV20-1; j_gene: TRBJ2-1; CDR3aa: CSASSYNEQFF
v_gene: TRBV24-1; j_gene: TRBJ2-1; CDR3aa: CATSDASGSGEEQFF
v_gene: TRBV2; j_gene: TRBJ2-1; CDR3aa: CASSDYRGTDNEQFF
v_gene: TRBV6-5; j_gene: TRBJ1-5; CDR3aa: CASRRQASNQPQHF
v_gene: TRBV9; j_gene: TRBJ2-2; CDR3aa: CASSPLLEASGVNTGELFF
v_gene: TRBV27; j_gene: TRBJ2-7; CDR3aa: CASSPRTGGDYEQYF
v_gene: TRBV25-1; j_gene: TRBJ2-1; CDR3aa: CASTPWSSYNEQFF
v_gene: TRBV27; j_gene: TRBJ1-2; CDR3aa: CASSFGGDGYTF
v_gene: TRBV7-7; j_gene: TRBJ2-3; CDR3aa: CASSLGAGGPADTQYF
v_gene: TRBV11-2; j_gene: TRBJ1-4; CDR3aa: CASRSAGSEKLFF
v_gene: TRBV4-1; j_gene: TRBJ2-3; CDR3aa: CASSQVGPDTQYF
v_gene: TRBV6-2/TRBV6-3; j_gene: TRBJ1-6; CDR3aa: CASSGRKDSPLHF
v_gene: TRBV14; j_gene: TRBJ1-5; CDR3aa: CASSQDQDRRRKQPQHF
v_gene: TRBV5-1; j_gene: TRBJ1-2; CDR3aa: CASSLGGSNYGYTF
v_gene: TRBV19; j_gene: TRBJ2-5; CDR3aa: CASSEGRSETQYF
v_gene: TRBV27; j_gene: TRBJ2-2; CDR3aa: CASRMVASGRSGELFF
v_gene: TRBV9; j_gene: TRBJ2-7; CDR3aa: CASSVAVGAYEQYF
v_gene: TRBV30; j_gene: TRBJ1-4; CDR3aa: CAWRETGGAGEKLFF
v_gene: TRBV11-3; j_gene: TRBJ2-1; CDR3aa: CASSLAGTGRGEQFF